These 14 T cell receptor beta chains share one sample of origin, sequenced in a study of T-cell memory formation after mild COVID-19 listed by TCRdb under 2021. Receptors were amplified or captured by 5' RACE. The instrument was an Illumina NovaSeq 6000. The public sequencing data were trimmed at Q25 with fastp and processed into clonotypes with MiXCR by TCRdb, which kept only in-frame beta chains. Records with the same CDR3 protein are collapsed into one entry carrying the most frequent genes and DNA. Here the sample has roughly 280,000 distinct CDR3 sequences; under 20% occur a single time. The ten largest make up about a fifth of the sample. Material for sequencing was PBMCs or a T cell subset sorted from them (not recorded which). These receptors all come from a man aged 18 to 29 who had mild COVID-19 (a few samples of this study predate the infection). The sample titles of this study are shuffled in the database, so cell type and time point are left out; the donor was told from shared clones.

This clonotype appeared many times. In DNA, the CDR3 is TGTGCCAGCACAAAAAGCGGGGGAACCGAAGAGACCCAGTACTTC. This encodes CASTKSGGTEETQYF. The V and J genes are TRBV7-9 and TRBJ2-5; 8 bases match TRBD2. The length of the CDR3 is 15 residues. CDR1 and CDR2 (germline): SEHNR, FQNEAQ (reference sequence). V lost 7 bases, J lost 3 bases, and 10 bases stayed unmatched. The full variable domain, with the rest looked up from reference TRBV7-9 and TRBJ2-5, is DTGVSQNPRHKITKRGQNVTFRCDPISEHNRLYWYRQTLGQGPEFLTYFQNEAQLEKSRLLSDRFSAERPKGSFSTLEIQRTEQGDSAMYLCASTKSGGTEETQYFGPGTRLLVL.

The genes are TRBV12-3 or TRBV12-4 and TRBJ1-4; 7 bases line up with TRBD1. Unmatched junction bases numbered 5, after V lost 4 bases and J lost 6 bases. There are 14 residues in the CDR3. Here the CDR3 reads CASSSRGQDEKLFF. CDR3 bases: TGTGCCAGCAGTTCTAGGGGGCAGGATGAAAAACTGTTTTTT.

The chain recombines TRBV4-3 with TRBJ1-3; D call uncertain. The CDR3 runs to 15 residues. Trimming cost V 0 bases and J 4 bases, with 10 bases left between them. Germline-derived CDR1 and CDR2 are LGHNA and YSLEER. The CDR3 here is CASSQEKGSGNTIYF. The CDR3 nucleotides read TGCGCCAGCAGCCAAGAGAAGGGATCAGGAAACACCATATATTTT.

V usage is TRBV21-1 and J usage is TRBJ1-1; TRBD1 is taken as the D call from the table, unchecked against the DNA. TRBV21-1 is described as a pseudogene. This CDR3 is built from 18 residues. CDR3: CASSKVDQADSLNTEAFF. The CDR3 region has the DNA TGTGCCAGCAGCAAAGTAGATCAAGCGGACAGCCTGAACACTGAAGCTTTCTTT.

The V gene is TRBV12-3 or TRBV12-4, the J gene TRBJ1-5; D is ambiguous. V lost 4 bases and J 0 bases, leaving 10 bases between the germline ends. The CDR3 is 15 residues long. The CDR3 protein is CASSSQTYSNQPQHF. The CDR3 DNA reads TGTGCCAGCAGTTCGCAGACCTATAGCAATCAGCCCCAGCATTTT.

The V call is TRBV18, the J call TRBJ1-3; 7 positions agree with TRBD1. Germline CDR1 reads KGHSH; CDR2 reads LQKENI. V dropped 3 bases and J dropped 6; count of bases not matched to a gene: 14. The CDR3 sequence is 17 residues long. CDR3 nucleotide sequence: TGTGCCAGCTCACCGGACAGGTGGGGGACTTTTGCAAACACCATATATTTT. Translated, it gives CASSPDRWGTFANTIYF.

Only one count was recorded for this clonotype. V usage is TRBV27 and J usage is TRBJ2-5; the match to TRBD1 covers 7 bases. The CDR3 is made up of 14 amino acids. Per the germline V gene, CDR1 is MNHEY and CDR2 is SMNVEV (reference sequence). Unmatched junction bases numbered 8, after V lost 8 bases and J lost 2 bases. The CDR3 protein is CASGSWDRQETQYF. CDR3 sequence (DNA): TGTGCCAGCGGATCATGGGACAGACAAGAGACCCAGTACTTC.

This clonotype has just a few counts. This sequence joins TRBV7-9 and TRBJ1-2; unclear D gene. Germline-derived CDR1 and CDR2 are SEHNR and FQNEAQ (reference sequence). The CDR3 runs 13 residues. Trimming stripped 2 bases from V and 6 bases from J, with 10 bases between. CDR3 DNA: TGTGCCAGCAGCTTACAGGCGGCCGATGGCTACACCTTC. This codes for CASSLQAADGYTF. The entire variable domain, with the rest obtained from reference TRBV7-9 and TRBJ1-2, is as follows: DTGVSQNPRHKITKRGQNVTFRCDPISEHNRLYWYRQTLGQGPEFLTYFQNEAQLEKSRLLSDRFSAERPKGSFSTLEIQRTEQGDSAMYLCASSLQAADGYTFGSGTRLTVV.

The chain combines TRBV7-9 with TRBJ2-5; D gene unclear. V gave up 0 bases and J gave up 2 bases, with 10 bases separating them. Germline loops: CDR1 SEHNR, CDR2 FQNEAQ (reference sequence). This CDR3 has 15 residues. CDR3 loop: CASSLAPAEQETQYF. In nucleotides, the CDR3 is TGTGCCAGCAGCTTAGCCCCGGCAGAGCAAGAGACCCAGTACTTC.

The chain links TRBV2 to TRBJ2-4, with 8 bases identical to TRBD1. Germline lookup yields CDR1 SNHLY and CDR2 FYNNEI. The length of the CDR3 is 14 residues. Trimming cost V 6 bases and J 1 base; bases outside gene matches: 2. CDR3 residues: CASSQGAAKNIQYF. The CDR3 nucleotides read TGTGCCAGCAGCCAGGGGGCCGCCAAAAACATTCAGTACTTC.

The CDR3 bases are TGCGCCAGCAGTTCGACAGGGGGTCACGAGCAGTACTTC. It is translated as CASSSTGGHEQYF. V is TRBV4-1 and J is TRBJ2-7, with 9 bases that match TRBD1. The germline V gene has CDR1 MGHRA and CDR2 YSYEKL. Losses at the gene ends were 6 bases for V and 5 bases for J; bases not matched to a gene: 5. The CDR3 consists of 13 residues.

This clonotype appeared once. The chain recombines TRBV6-5 with TRBJ2-3; possible D gene TRBD1, 6 bases. V was cut by 6 bases and J by 1 base, with 17 bases left in between. The CDR3 covers 16 residues. CDR1 MNHEY and CDR2 SVGAGI come from the germline V gene. The CDR3 reads CASSQGPSLGTDTQYF. The CDR3 DNA is TGTGCCAGCAGCCAGGGGCCCTCGCTCGGCACAGATACGCAGTATTTT.

A single count supports this clonotype. V usage is TRBV6-2 or TRBV6-3 and J usage is TRBJ2-1; 8 positions match TRBD2. Per germline, CDR1 MNHEY and CDR2 SVGEGT. With 5 bases clipped from V and 0 bases from J, the junction kept 3 bases outside the gene matches. The CDR3 spans 15 residues. Here the CDR3 reads CASSERESSYNEQFF. The CDR3 bases are TGTGCCAGCAGTGAGCGGGAGAGCTCCTACAATGAGCAGTTCTTC.

The rearrangement uses TRBV7-9 and TRBJ2-4, with D possibly TRBD2 on 6 matching bases. CDR3 length equals 18 residues. Trimming stripped 5 bases from V and 0 bases from J, with 20 bases between. Germline V gene sequence: CDR1 SEHNR, CDR2 FQNEAQ (reference sequence). CDR3 DNA sequence: TGTGCCAGCAGCCCCGAGGGTGAAGGGAGGATAGCCAAAAACATTCAGTACTTC. Protein sequence: CASSPEGEGRIAKNIQYF. Based on the CDR3 plus reference TRBV7-9 and TRBJ2-4, the full variable domain is DTGVSQNPRHKITKRGQNVTFRCDPISEHNRLYWYRQTLGQGPEFLTYFQNEAQLEKSRLLSDRFSAERPKGSFSTLEIQRTEQGDSAMYLCASSPEGEGRIAKNIQYFGAGTRLSVL.